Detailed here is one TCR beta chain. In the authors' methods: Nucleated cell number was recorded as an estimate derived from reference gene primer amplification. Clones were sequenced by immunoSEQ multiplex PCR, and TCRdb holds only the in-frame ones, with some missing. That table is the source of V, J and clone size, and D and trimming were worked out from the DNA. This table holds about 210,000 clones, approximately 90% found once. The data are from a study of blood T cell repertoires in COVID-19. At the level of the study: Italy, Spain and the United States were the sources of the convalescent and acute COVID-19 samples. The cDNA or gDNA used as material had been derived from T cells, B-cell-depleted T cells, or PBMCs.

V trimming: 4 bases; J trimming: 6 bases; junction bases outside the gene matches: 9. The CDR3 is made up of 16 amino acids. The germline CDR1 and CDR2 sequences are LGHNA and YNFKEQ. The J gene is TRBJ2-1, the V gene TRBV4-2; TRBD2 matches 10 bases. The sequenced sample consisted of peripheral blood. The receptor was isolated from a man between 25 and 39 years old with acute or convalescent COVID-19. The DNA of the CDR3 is TGTGCCAGCAGCCCCACGAAGGCTAGCGGGAGCAATGAGCAGTTCTTC. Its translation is CASSPTKASGSNEQFF.